This T cell receptor beta chain was sequenced for a study of CD8+ T cells in alopecia areata. Looking at the study overall: Treatment of the treated patients consisted of oral tofacitinib, 5 to 10 mg twice daily.

RNA, once extracted, was reverse transcribed into cDNA for use as the sequencing template. Clones were read by immunoSEQ multiplex PCR, and TCRdb kept only the in-frame ones, dropping some. In the table there are more than 95,000 clones, approximately 90% of which are singletons. The CDR3 loop spans 16 amino acids. The J segment lost 0 bases and the V segment lost 3 bases, leaving 0 bases of the junction unmatched. Germline loops: CDR1 MGHRA, CDR2 YSYEKL. Treatment indicated: oral pan-JAK inhibitor, 5-10 mg twice daily. The gene calls are TRBV4-1 and TRBJ2-1, with 12 positions matching TRBD1. This sequence originates from a human donor with alopecia areata. The sequenced sample was CD8+ T cells sorted from blood, obtained at approximately week 30, from a patient treated with tofacitinib. This CDR3 reads CASSQGQGASYNEQFF. The CDR3 coding sequence is TGCGCCAGCAGCCAGGGACAGGGGGCCTCCTACAATGAGCAGTTCTTC.